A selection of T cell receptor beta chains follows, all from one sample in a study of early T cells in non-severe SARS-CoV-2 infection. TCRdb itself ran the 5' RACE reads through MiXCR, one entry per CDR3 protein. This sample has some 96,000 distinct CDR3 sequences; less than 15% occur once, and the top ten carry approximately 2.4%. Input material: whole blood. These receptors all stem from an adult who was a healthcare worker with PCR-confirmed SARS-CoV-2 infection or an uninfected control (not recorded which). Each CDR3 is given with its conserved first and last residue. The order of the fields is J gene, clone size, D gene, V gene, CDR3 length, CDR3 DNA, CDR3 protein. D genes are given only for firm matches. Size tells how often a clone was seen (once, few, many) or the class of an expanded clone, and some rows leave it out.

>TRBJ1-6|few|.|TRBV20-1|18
TGCAGTGCTAGAGCCCAGCCGGGACGCCGGCTAATTGGTTCACCCCTCCACTTT
CSARAQPGRRLIGSPLHF
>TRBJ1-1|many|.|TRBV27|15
TGTGCCAGCAGTTTAGGGGCAGGGCGGAACACTGAAGCTTTCTTT
CASSLGAGRNTEAFF
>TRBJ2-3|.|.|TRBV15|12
TGTGCCACCAGCAGCTTCGGGGATACGCAGTATTTT
CATSSFGDTQYF
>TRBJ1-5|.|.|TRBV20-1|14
TGCAGTGCTAAACCCGGGGCAGGGAATCAGCCCCAGCATTTT
CSAKPGAGNQPQHF
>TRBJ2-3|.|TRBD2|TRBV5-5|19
TGTGCCAGCAGCTACTGCCCGGGACTAGCGGGGGGGGGCACAGATACGCAGTATTTT
CASSYCPGLAGGGTDTQYF
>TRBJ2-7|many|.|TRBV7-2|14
TGTGCCAGCAGCTTAGGTGCGGGTATCTACGAGCAGTACTTC
CASSLGAGIYEQYF
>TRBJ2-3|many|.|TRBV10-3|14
TGTGCCATCAAAGACGACCCGAGCACAGATACGCAGTATTTT
CAIKDDPSTDTQYF
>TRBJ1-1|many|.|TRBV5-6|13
TGTGCCAGCAGTCCTTGGGACAAGTCTTTAGCTTTCTTT
CASSPWDKSLAFF
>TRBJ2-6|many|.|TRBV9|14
TGTGCCAGCAGCCCCATGGGGGGCCCGGAAGTCCTGACTTTC
CASSPMGGPEVLTF
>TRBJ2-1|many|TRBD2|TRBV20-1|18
TGCAGTGCTAGAGATACCAACATTAGCGGGGGCTCCTACAATGAGCAGTTCTTC
CSARDTNISGGSYNEQFF
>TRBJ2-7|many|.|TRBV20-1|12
TGCAGTGCTAGGAGGGGATTCTACGAGCAGTACTTC
CSARRGFYEQYF
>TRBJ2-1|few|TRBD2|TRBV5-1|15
TGCGCCAGCAGCTACCTAGCGGGGGGCTACAATGAGCAGTTCTTC
CASSYLAGGYNEQFF
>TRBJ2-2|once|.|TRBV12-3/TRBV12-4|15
TGTGCCAGCAGTTCCACTAGAACGAGCACCGGGGAGCTGTTTTTT
CASSSTRTSTGELFF
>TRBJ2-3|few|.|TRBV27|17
TGTGCCAGCAGTTCGCCCCTACAGACTGGTTCATCAGATACGCAGTATTTT
CASSSPLQTGSSDTQYF
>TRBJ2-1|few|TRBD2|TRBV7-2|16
TGTGCCAGCAGCTACCTGAGGACTAGCGGCCACAATGAGCAGTTCTTC
CASSYLRTSGHNEQFF
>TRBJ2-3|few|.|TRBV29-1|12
TGCAGCGTGACTGAGGGGGGGGATACGCAGTATTTT
CSVTEGGDTQYF
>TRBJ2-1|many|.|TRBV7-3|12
TGTGCCAGCAGCTTAAGGGCGGGGGAGCAGTTCTTC
CASSLRAGEQFF
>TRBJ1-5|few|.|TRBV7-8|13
TGTGCCAGCAGCTTAACCCAGCGTCAGCCCCAGCATTTT
CASSLTQRQPQHF
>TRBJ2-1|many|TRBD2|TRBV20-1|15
TGCAGTGCGGTCGTAGCGGGGGCCCCCTACAATGAGCAGTTCTTC
CSAVVAGAPYNEQFF
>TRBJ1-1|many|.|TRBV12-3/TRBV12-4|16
TGTGCCAGCAGTTTATACAGGGTAGATTCGAACACTGAAGCTTTCTTT
CASSLYRVDSNTEAFF
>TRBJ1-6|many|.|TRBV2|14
TGTGCCAGTGGACAGAGCTCCTATAATTCACCCCTCCACTTT
CASGQSSYNSPLHF
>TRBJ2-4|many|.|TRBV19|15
TGTGCCAGTTGCCCCACGGATGTAGCCAAAAACATTCAGTACTTC
CASCPTDVAKNIQYF
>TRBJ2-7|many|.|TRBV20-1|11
TGCAGTCTTAGGGGCTCTGGCGAGCAGTACTTC
CSLRGSGEQYF
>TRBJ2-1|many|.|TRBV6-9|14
TGTGCCAGCTCTGTGCCGTTCCAACTTAATGAGCAGTTCTTC
CASSVPFQLNEQFF
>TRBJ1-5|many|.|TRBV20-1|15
TGCAGTGCCTCCGACAGTAAAGAGGGGAATCAGCCCCAGCATTTT
CSASDSKEGNQPQHF
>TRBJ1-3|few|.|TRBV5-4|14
TGTGCCAGCAGCTTGGAGATCAATGGAAACACCATATATTTT
CASSLEINGNTIYF
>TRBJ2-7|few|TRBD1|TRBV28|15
TGTGCCAGCAGCTTCTGGACAGGGGGCTCCTACGAGCAGTACTTC
CASSFWTGGSYEQYF
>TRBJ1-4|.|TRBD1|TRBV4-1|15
TGCGCCAGCAGCGGCAGGGGGTCTTTTAATGAAAAACTGTTTTTT
CASSGRGSFNEKLFF
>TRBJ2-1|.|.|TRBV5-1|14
TGCGCCAGCAGCTGGGACCCCGGGTACAATGAGCAGTTCTTC
CASSWDPGYNEQFF
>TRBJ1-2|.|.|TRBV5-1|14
TGCGCCAGCAGCTTGGGCCTCCGAGAGGCCGGCTACACCTTC
CASSLGLREAGYTF
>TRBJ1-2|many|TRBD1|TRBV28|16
TGTGCCAGCAGTTCTACCGGGACAGGGGGGACGGATGGCTACACCTTC
CASSSTGTGGTDGYTF
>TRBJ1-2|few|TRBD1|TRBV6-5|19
TGTGCCAGCAGTTACTCGAGACTAGGGGGCGCGAGCGGGAGCTATGGCTACACCTTC
CASSYSRLGGASGSYGYTF
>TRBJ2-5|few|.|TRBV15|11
TGTGCCACCAGCAGTGGGGAGACCCAGTACTTC
CATSSGETQYF
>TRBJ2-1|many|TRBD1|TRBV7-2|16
TGTGCCAGCAGCTTAGCATGGGACAGGGTCCGCAATGAGCAGTTCTTC
CASSLAWDRVRNEQFF
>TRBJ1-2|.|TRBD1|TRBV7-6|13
TGTGCCAGCAGCAGTACAGGGGGCCCTGGCTACACCTTC
CASSSTGGPGYTF
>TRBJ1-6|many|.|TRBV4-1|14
TGCGCCAGCAGCCAAGATACAGCTAATTCACCCCTCCACTTT
CASSQDTANSPLHF